Following are 12 T cell receptor beta chains from one sample sequenced in a study of T cell responses to AZD1222 COVID-19 vaccine (dated by TCRdb to about 2021). Receptor amplification or capture employed the immunoSEQ multiplex PCR assay. Imported from immuneACCESS, the table was reduced by TCRdb to in-frame sequences with V and J called. These copies leave out some clones; in studies compared against another copy, an unresolved V gene accounts for under half, and the cause of the remainder is not known. The sample yields 95,000 or so clones; more than 85% were counted once. The biggest ten clones account for about 8.3% of the sample. In light of the paper, this sample's time point label describes: about 28 days (+/-7) after the second vaccine dose. The sequencing here drew on peripheral blood, taken 28 days after the second AZD1222 dose. All receptors derive from an adult who received the AZD1222 COVID-19 vaccine.

CDR3 bases: TGTGCCAGCAGTCCACAGAGGAACACTGAAGCTTTCTTT. It yields the protein CASSPQRNTEAFF. This chain joins TRBV28 and TRBJ1-1; D is ambiguous. CDR1 is MDHEN and CDR2 is SYDVKM in the germline V gene. V lost 5 bases and J 1 base, leaving 8 bases between the germline ends. The CDR3 is 13 amino acids.

This chain uses TRBV10-2 with TRBJ1-4; 7 bases align to TRBD1. Germline V gene data show CDR1 as WSHSY and CDR2 as SAAADI. Trimming removed 5 bases from V and 0 bases from J; junction bases left unmatched: 6. The CDR3 length is 16 residues. The CDR3 protein is CASSMGQPATNEKLFF. The CDR3 DNA sequence: TGCGCCAGCAGTATGGGACAGCCTGCAACTAATGAAAAACTGTTTTTT.

The CDR3 sequence is CASSPSSGRARDIQYF. As DNA, the CDR3 is TGTGCCAGCAGCCCTAGTAGCGGGAGGGCCCGGGACATTCAGTACTTC. The chain uses TRBV7-2 and TRBJ2-4; 11 positions match TRBD2. Germline-derived CDR1 and CDR2 are SGHTA and FQGNSA. The CDR3 consists of 16 residues. V shed 5 bases, J shed 8 bases, and the junction held 11 bases outside the gene matches.

CDR3 nucleotide sequence: TGTGCCAGCAGCGGACAGGGTCTTCAGCCCCAGCATTTT. It codes for CASSGQGLQPQHF. V and J are TRBV28 and TRBJ1-5; 8 positions match TRBD1. Germline assignment: CDR1 MDHEN and CDR2 SYDVKM. The ends lost 6 bases at V and 6 bases at J; junction bases unmatched: 4. CDR3 length: 13 residues.

CDR3 residues: CASGDRGQPQHF. The CDR3 region has the DNA TGTGCCAGCGGCGACAGGGGCCAGCCCCAGCATTTT. V is TRBV28 and J is TRBJ1-5, with TRBD1 matching over 8 bases. Germline V gene sequence: CDR1 MDHEN, CDR2 SYDVKM. The CDR3 is 12 amino acids. V lost 8 bases to trimming and J lost 7 bases; unmatched junction nucleotides: 4.

The DNA for the CDR3 is TGTGCCAGCAGCTCCGGCTCTAACACTGAAGCTTTCTTT. The encoded protein is CASSSGSNTEAFF. The chain employs TRBV13 and TRBJ1-1; D not certain. V was shortened by 4 bases and J by 2 bases, with 8 bases between the two germline ends. Germline V gene sequence: CDR1 PRHDT, CDR2 FYEKMQ (reference sequence). CDR3 length: 13 amino acids.

The chain recombines TRBV7-2 with TRBJ2-7; 7 positions match TRBD1. With 5 bases clipped from V and 6 bases from J, the junction kept 13 bases outside the gene matches. In germline, CDR1 is SGHTA, CDR2 FQGNSA. The CDR3 consists of 15 residues. CDR3 region: CASSQLWGRGPEQYF. In nucleotides, the CDR3 is TGTGCCAGCAGCCAACTTTGGGGAAGGGGGCCCGAGCAGTACTTC. The full variable domain, its missing parts supplied by reference TRBV7-2 and TRBJ2-7, is GAGVSQSPSNKVTEKGKDVELRCDPISGHTALYWYRQSLGQGLEFLIYFQGNSAPDKSGLPSDRFSAERTGGSVSTLTIQRTQQEDSAVYLCASSQLWGRGPEQYFGPGTRLTVT.

This chain joins TRBV5-4 and TRBJ2-1; 7 nucleotides line up with TRBD1. Looked up from germline, CDR1 is SGHNT and CDR2 is YYREEE (reference sequence). The CDR3 spans 16 residues. V shed 2 bases, J shed 3 bases, and the junction held 8 bases outside the gene matches. CDR3 in amino acids: CASSLTGTAHYNEQFF. As DNA, the CDR3 is TGTGCCAGCAGCTTAACCGGGACAGCCCACTACAATGAGCAGTTCTTC.

The chain recombines TRBV5-4 with TRBJ2-2; no definite D call. The CDR3 contains 14 residues. V was clipped by 4 bases and J by 2 bases, with 9 bases between them. Germline V gene sequence: CDR1 SGHNT, CDR2 YYREEE (reference sequence). The CDR3 nucleotides read TGTGCCAGCAGCCTGCCACTAAACACCGGGGAGCTGTTTTTT. This encodes CASSLPLNTGELFF. The entire variable domain, with the rest obtained from reference TRBV5-4 and TRBJ2-2, is as follows: ETGVTQSPTHLIKTRGQQVTLRCSSQSGHNTVSWYQQALGQGPQFIFQYYREEENGRGNFPPRFSGLQFPNYSSELNVNALELDDSALYLCASSLPLNTGELFFGEGSRLTVL.

V and J are TRBV7-6 and TRBJ1-3; weak D call: TRBD1 (6 bases). V was pared by 5 bases and J by 4 bases, with 15 bases between. The germline V gene encodes CDR1 SGHVS and CDR2 FNYEAQ. The CDR3 sequence is 15 residues long. CDR3 nucleotides: TGTGCCAGCAGCCCAACGACAGGTCCGGGAAACACCATATATTTT. This sequence encodes CASSPTTGPGNTIYF.

This clone has just one count. This chain connects TRBV19 to TRBJ1-5; D remains unclear. In germline, CDR1 is LNHDA, CDR2 SQIVND (reference sequence). V gave up 0 bases and J gave up 6 bases, with 6 bases separating them. This CDR3 has 13 residues. CDR3 in DNA: TGTGCCAGTAGTATAGAGGGAGGTCAGCCCCAGCATTTT. It translates to CASSIEGGQPQHF.

This clone was observed once. The rearrangement uses TRBV10-2 and TRBJ1-1; no reliable D call. The V gene lost 2 bases and the J gene lost 7 bases, with 14 bases spanning the gap. Germline CDR1 is WSHSY and CDR2 is SAAADI. CDR3 size: 14 residues. CDR3 nucleotides: TGCGCCAGCAGTGAGGTCCCTCAACTGTTTGAAGCTTTCTTT. Protein: CASSEVPQLFEAFF.